Here is one TCR beta chain with its context. Its antigen is unknown. The trim removed 3 bases at V and 9 bases at J, leaving 6 bases unmatched. CDR3 size: 14 residues. Germline-derived CDR1 and CDR2 are GTSNPN and SVGIG (reference sequence). 60 Vbeta and 13 Jbeta primers were used in PCR. Per the original methods: Some 80 million unique TCR beta chains, 9 million to 11 million shared, were counted in a later analysis. TCRdb keeps only in-frame clones here, not all; method: immunoSEQ multiplex PCR. V, J and clone size are those of that table, while D and trimming were read from the DNA. The table shows approximately 130,000 clones, with over 65% occurring only once. The sample comes from a study of cytomegalovirus exposure and HLA in healthy donors. Study-wide points: In a later analysis, HLA-associated beta chains showed higher expansion and lower generation probabilities than comparable chains.

The chain uses TRBV30 and TRBJ1-6, with 9 bases lining up with TRBD1. The sample was PBMCs. This TCR was sampled from a female donor in good health and CMV-seropositive. CDR3 DNA sequence: TGTGCCTGGAGGCACCGGGACAGGGTTTCACCCCTCCACTTT. It is translated as CAWRHRDRVSPLHF.